This is a list of T cell receptor beta chains from one sample in a study of T cell repertoires in ileal Crohn's disease. Assay used: immunoSEQ multiplex PCR; TCRdb lists only in-frame clones, some missing. The sample contains some 28,000 clones, about four fifths of which appear only once. Sequencing was carried out using ileal tissue. The receptor source for this set is an adult with Crohn's disease. CDR3s include the opening cysteine and the closing phenylalanine or tryptophan. Each record gives: CDR3 protein, V gene.

cdr3_aa: CASSQAGGSGQPQHF; v_call: TRBV4-2
cdr3_aa: CASSLRTGNTGELFF; v_call: TRBV7-3
cdr3_aa: CASSPQTGYEQYF; v_call: TRBV18
cdr3_aa: CASSGTSGNTGELFF; v_call: TRBV10-1
cdr3_aa: CASSSGYSQPQHF; v_call: TRBV19
cdr3_aa: CASSFGGAAKNIQYF; v_call: TRBV5-1
cdr3_aa: CASSQAGTRTDYTF; v_call: TRBV4-1
cdr3_aa: CASSQTTGTGNTIYF; v_call: TRBV4-3
cdr3_aa: CASSEGRGYGYTF; v_call: TRBV6-1
cdr3_aa: CASRVQVNNEKLFF; v_call: TRBV5-1
cdr3_aa: CSATAGNGYTF; v_call: TRBV20-1
cdr3_aa: CASSLERGGNQPQHF; v_call: TRBV7-8
cdr3_aa: CASSGSPDSSNSPLHF; v_call: TRBV6-1
cdr3_aa: CASSFGRGTGGGNTEAFF; v_call: TRBV5-1
cdr3_aa: CASSFQDNSYNEQFF; v_call: TRBV7-2
cdr3_aa: CASSQGPRVREAFF; v_call: TRBV4-1
cdr3_aa: CASAGHNEQFF; v_call: TRBV2
cdr3_aa: CASSPLSTGSYEQYF; v_call: TRBV7-7
cdr3_aa: CASSQERGINYGYTF; v_call: TRBV4-1
cdr3_aa: CASSLATGGGSYEQYF; v_call: TRBV5-5
cdr3_aa: CASSLDEGGTQYF; v_call: TRBV7-2
cdr3_aa: CAWTSGGLDTQYF; v_call: TRBV30
cdr3_aa: CASSSGQASNQPQHF; v_call: TRBV18
cdr3_aa: CAISGPSPGLAGVIEQYF; v_call: TRBV10-3
cdr3_aa: CASSEAGWGTANTEAFF; v_call: TRBV6-1
cdr3_aa: CSGENTEAFF; v_call: TRBV29-1
cdr3_aa: CASISGYEQYF; v_call: TRBV6-1
cdr3_aa: CASSVGPNEQFF; v_call: TRBV9
cdr3_aa: CSVRLAEAYNEQFF; v_call: TRBV29-1
cdr3_aa: CASSSGRAQYF; v_call: TRBV19
cdr3_aa: CASSLGLGQETQYF; v_call: TRBV5-6
cdr3_aa: CASSALRGRAQTQYF; v_call: TRBV19
cdr3_aa: CASSLENSPLHF; v_call: TRBV5-1
cdr3_aa: CASRTGYPEKLFF; v_call: TRBV27
cdr3_aa: CASSYGGRLDYGYTF; v_call: TRBV6-5
cdr3_aa: CASSAQGGQGAYGYTF; v_call: TRBV14
cdr3_aa: CAWKVQGQETQYF; v_call: TRBV30
cdr3_aa: CASSLDRRNGYTF; v_call: TRBV6-5
cdr3_aa: CASSLRSVRGDTQYF; v_call: TRBV7-3
cdr3_aa: CASSEGLGDTQYF; v_call: TRBV2
cdr3_aa: CASSSLAGRGKTQYF; v_call: TRBV7-2
cdr3_aa: CASSLAATRQTQYF; v_call: TRBV7-2
cdr3_aa: CSAPSLAEVFF; v_call: TRBV20-1
cdr3_aa: CASSLAAGTQYF; v_call: TRBV5-1
cdr3_aa: CASSRFLTQYNEQFF; v_call: TRBV19
cdr3_aa: CASSYRGPSGNTIYF; v_call: TRBV2
cdr3_aa: CASSLGTSGSRDTQYF; v_call: TRBV5-4
cdr3_aa: CASSQGGVGTDTQYF; v_call: TRBV4-1
cdr3_aa: CASSFPAGANTGELFF; v_call: TRBV5-1
cdr3_aa: CASTLSGGAVGELFF; v_call: TRBV7-6
cdr3_aa: CAISEDLAGGKNIQYF; v_call: TRBV10-3
cdr3_aa: CASRWDRGRGSEKLFF; v_call: TRBV2
cdr3_aa: CASSLDRRYGYTF; v_call: TRBV7-3
cdr3_aa: CASSEARRGEQYF; v_call: TRBV6-1
cdr3_aa: CASSLWASGSYEQYF; v_call: TRBV7-6